The sequence of this TCR beta chain was determined in a study of blood T cell repertoires in COVID-19. Study in general: The origin of the acute and convalescent COVID-19 samples was the United States, Italy and Spain. PBMCs, B-cell-depleted T cells, or T cells were the source of the cDNA or gDNA that made up the material.

Original data processing: Reference gene primer amplification gave estimated nucleated cell counts. TCRdb's table, derived via immunoSEQ multiplex PCR, lists solely in-frame clones and lacks some. Clone size and V and J calls were adopted from that table, with D and trimming inferred from the DNA. The sample has 150,000 to 180,000 clones, 91% seen once. Trimming took 5 bases from V and 0 from J, leaving 8 bases between them. In germline, CDR1 is LNHDA, CDR2 SQIVND (reference sequence). The CDR3 runs to 14 residues. Sequencing input: peripheral blood. The chain recombines TRBV19 with TRBJ2-4; no reliable D call. This sequence was found in a man aged 50 or older with acute or convalescent COVID-19. CDR3 nucleotides: TGTGCCAGTAGTGTCCAGGTAGCCAAAAACATTCAGTACTTC. Protein: CASSVQVAKNIQYF.